The clone carrying this T cell receptor beta chain was counted once. Profiled with immunoSEQ multiplex PCR; TCRdb holds only in-frame clones, not every one. The sample includes about 400,000 clones, around 87% of them seen just once. J lost 7 bases, V lost 3 bases, and 7 bases had no gene match. Per germline, CDR1 SGDLS and CDR2 YYNGEE. CDR3 length equals 15 residues. This specimen comes from a study of blood T cell repertoires in COVID-19. The gene calls are TRBV9 and TRBJ1-5, with 10 bases matching TRBD1. This clonotype was sampled from a woman in her 30s with acute COVID-19. Input material: PBMCs or T cells enriched from blood (not recorded which). The CDR3 sequence: CASSAAGTGVQPQHF. In nucleotides, the CDR3 is TGTGCCAGCAGCGCCGCCGGGACAGGGGTGCAGCCCCAGCATTTT.